This T cell receptor beta chain was captured in a study of T-cell memory formation after mild COVID-19. CDR3 size: 13 residues. The germline V gene has CDR1 DFQATT and CDR2 SNEGSKA (reference sequence). V was cut by 2 bases and J by 7 bases, with 12 bases left in between. TCRdb reanalysed the 5' RACE reads using MiXCR and keeps one entry per CDR3 protein. Here the sample spans 200,000 or so distinct CDR3 sequences, about a sixth being singletons. The chain carries TRBV20-1 and TRBJ2-4; D tentatively reads TRBD1 or TRBD2 (5 bases each). The clonotype was recovered from an adult woman who had mild COVID-19 (a few samples of this study predate the infection). Cell type and time point are not known. Specimen: PBMCs or a T cell subset sorted from them (not recorded which). Here the CDR3 DNA reads TGCAGTGCTAGATCCGGGACCGCCAACATTCAGTACTTC. It translates to CSARSGTANIQYF.